A single sample is the source of the 15 T cell receptor beta chains below, sequenced in a study of cytomegalovirus exposure and HLA in healthy donors. The study ran its PCR with 60 Vbeta and 13 Jbeta primers. Profiled with immunoSEQ multiplex PCR; TCRdb holds only in-frame clones, not every one. The sample has about 210,000 clones; roughly 85% are singletons. The sequenced sample consisted of PBMCs. Source of these receptors: a male donor in good health and CMV-seronegative.

The rearrangement joins TRBV4-1 to TRBJ2-2; 11 nucleotides line up with TRBD1. CDR1 is MGHRA, CDR2 YSYEKL, per germline. The CDR3 runs 17 residues. V lost 1 base to trimming and J lost 3 bases; unmatched junction nucleotides: 4. The CDR3 sequence is CASSQARDRGDTGELFF. For the CDR3, the DNA is TGCGCCAGCAGCCAAGCCAGGGACAGGGGGGACACCGGGGAGCTGTTTTTT.

The chain has TRBV7-9 and TRBJ2-7; no firm D call. The CDR3 loop spans 13 amino acids. Trimming cost V 2 bases and J 7 bases, with 12 bases left between them. CDR1 and CDR2 (germline): SEHNR, FQNEAQ (reference sequence). The CDR3 DNA reads as TGTGCCAGCAGCTTAAGTTCCAGGCGTGAGCAGTACTTC. It translates to CASSLSSRREQYF.

The V and J genes are TRBV27 and TRBJ2-7, with 11 bases identical to TRBD1. The germline V gene has CDR1 MNHEY and CDR2 SMNVEV (reference sequence). The ends lost 4 bases at V and 12 bases at J; junction bases unmatched: 11. The CDR3 has 14 amino acids. The CDR3 protein is CASSSLGTGGGRYF. The CDR3 DNA reads TGTGCCAGCAGTTCATTAGGGACAGGGGGAGGTCGGTACTTC.

The V call is TRBV30, the J call TRBJ1-2, with 10 bases identical to TRBD1. The germline V gene has CDR1 GTSNPN and CDR2 SVGIG (reference sequence). The CDR3 extends over 10 amino acids. V lost 3 bases, J lost 13 bases, and 2 bases stayed unmatched. CDR3 amino acids: CAWRGQGSTF. The CDR3 region has the DNA TGTGCCTGGAGGGGACAGGGGTCCACCTTC.

This chain joins TRBV28 and TRBJ2-1; D ambiguous. The V end lost 3 bases, the J end lost 9 bases, and 6 bases lay between the germline ends. The germline gives CDR1 MDHEN, CDR2 SYDVKM. The CDR3 runs to 11 residues. The CDR3 coding sequence is TGTGCCAGCAGTTTCACGGTTGAGCAGTTCTTC. It yields the protein CASSFTVEQFF.

The rearrangement joins TRBV5-4 to TRBJ2-1; perhaps TRBD2 as D (6 bases). This CDR3 has 13 amino acids. CDR1 and CDR2 from the germline V gene are SGHNT and YYREEE (reference sequence). V was pared by 3 bases and J by 9 bases, with 13 bases between. The CDR3 DNA follows: TGTGCCAGCAGCTCATCCCCGCGGGGTGAGCAGTTCTTC. It specifies CASSSSPRGEQFF.

This chain joins TRBV6-6 and TRBJ1-2, with D perhaps TRBD1 (6 bases). Germline V gives CDR1 MNHNY, CDR2 SVGAGI (reference sequence). V shed 2 bases and J shed 4 bases, with 8 bases lying between them. The CDR3 covers 13 residues. CDR3 loop: CASSYQDSYGYTF. In DNA form, the CDR3 reads TGTGCCAGCAGTTACCAGGACAGCTATGGCTACACCTTC.

This chain joins TRBV30 and TRBJ1-5, with D perhaps TRBD1 (6 bases). Germline loops: CDR1 GTSNPN, CDR2 SVGIG (reference sequence). The CDR3 extends over 13 amino acids. The ends were cut back, 3 bases at V and 6 bases at J, with 12 bases in the middle. CDR3 DNA: TGTGCCTGGAGCCCCCAGGGGAGTCAGCCCCAGCATTTT. This gives the protein CAWSPQGSQPQHF.

This clone was counted only a few times. This CDR3 is CATSRPPENYGYTF. CDR3 DNA: TGTGCCACCAGCAGACCCCCAGAAAACTATGGCTACACCTTC. The chain carries TRBV15 and TRBJ1-2; D remains unclear. Germline lookup yields CDR1 LNHNV and CDR2 YYDKDF (reference sequence). The CDR3 sequence is 14 residues long. With 2 bases removed from V and 2 bases from J, the gap between germline ends came to 9 bases. The complete variable domain, with remaining parts taken from reference TRBV15 and TRBJ1-2, reads DAMVIQNPRYQVTQFGKPVTLSCSQTLNHNVMYWYQQKSSQAPKLLFHYYDKDFNNEADTPDNFQSRRPNTSFCFLDIRSPGLGDTAMYLCATSRPPENYGYTFGSGTRLTVV.

V usage is TRBV6-4 and J usage is TRBJ2-3; 10 nucleotides align to TRBD2. Germline V CDR1 and CDR2: MRHNA, SNTAGT. Trimming cost V 2 bases and J 0 bases; bases outside gene matches: 2. The CDR3 consists of 16 residues. CDR3 region: CASSDASGGSTDTQYF. The CDR3 bases are TGTGCCAGCAGTGACGCTAGCGGGGGTAGCACAGATACGCAGTATTTT.

The rearrangement links TRBV7-9 to TRBJ1-1; maybe TRBD1 (6 bases). Per the germline V gene, CDR1 is SEHNR and CDR2 is FQNEAQ (reference sequence). The CDR3 is 13 residues long. V gave up 4 bases and J gave up 6 bases, with 12 bases separating them. Written as DNA, the CDR3 is TGTGCCAGCAGCTCGGGGGGCGCCGCTGAAGCTTTCTTT. This gives the protein CASSSGGAAEAFF.

The V call is TRBV5-8, the J call TRBJ1-2; TRBD1 agrees at 8 bases. Germline V gene lookup returns CDR1 SGHTS and CDR2 YDEGEE. The CDR3 extends over 13 amino acids. V was pared by 3 bases and J by 8 bases, with 6 bases of the junction left unmatched. This chain's CDR3 is CASSSWTGNGYTF. CDR3 sequence (DNA): TGTGCCAGCAGCTCTTGGACAGGGAACGGCTACACCTTC. The whole variable domain, filled in from reference TRBV5-8 and TRBJ1-2, reads EAGVTQSPTHLIKTRGQQATLRCSPISGHTSVYWYQQALGLGLQFLLWYDEGEERNRGNFPPRFSGRQFPNYSSELNVNALELEDSALYLCASSSWTGNGYTFGSGTRLTVV.

The chain uses TRBV6-5 and TRBJ1-5; 8 bases fit TRBD1. V was pared by 6 bases and J by 3 bases, with 7 bases of the junction left unmatched. CDR3 length equals 15 residues. Germline assignment: CDR1 MNHEY and CDR2 SVGAGI. In nucleotides, the CDR3 is TGTGCCAGCAGCCCAAGACAGGGGTCCAATCAGCCCCAGCATTTT. It specifies CASSPRQGSNQPQHF.

The V call is TRBV5-1, the J call TRBJ1-4; TRBD1 might be the D (5 bases). V lost 4 bases to trimming and J lost 10 bases, with 17 bases between them. Germline lookup yields CDR1 SGHRS and CDR2 YFSETQ. The CDR3 consists of 14 residues. The chain's CDR3 is CASSTTVNDGKLFF. DNA of the CDR3: TGCGCCAGCAGCACGACAGTGAACGACGGAAAACTGTTTTTT.

This clone has just a few counts. V gene TRBV2 combines with J gene TRBJ1-1, with 9 nucleotides matching TRBD1. The CDR3 consists of 15 residues. Germline CDR1 and CDR2: SNHLY and FYNNEI. V was clipped by 6 bases and J by 3 bases; unmatched bases: 8. The CDR3 DNA follows: TGTGCCAGCAGATCCGGGACAGGGATCGACACTGAAGCTTTCTTT. It yields the protein CASRSGTGIDTEAFF.